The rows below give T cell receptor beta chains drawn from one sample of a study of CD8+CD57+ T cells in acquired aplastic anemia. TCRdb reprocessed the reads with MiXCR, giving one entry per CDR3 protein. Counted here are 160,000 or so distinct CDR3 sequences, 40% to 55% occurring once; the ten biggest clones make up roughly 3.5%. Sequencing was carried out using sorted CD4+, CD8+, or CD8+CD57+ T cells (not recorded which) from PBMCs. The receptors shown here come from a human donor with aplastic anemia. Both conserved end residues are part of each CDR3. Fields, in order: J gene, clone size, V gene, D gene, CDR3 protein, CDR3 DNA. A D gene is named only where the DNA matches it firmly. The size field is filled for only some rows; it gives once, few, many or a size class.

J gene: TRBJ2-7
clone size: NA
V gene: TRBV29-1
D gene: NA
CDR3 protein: CSVGPLDF
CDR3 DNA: TGCAGCGTTGGCCCCCTGGACTTC

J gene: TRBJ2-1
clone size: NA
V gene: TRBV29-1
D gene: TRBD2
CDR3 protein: CSVEGLAGSEQFF
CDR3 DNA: TGCAGCGTAGAAGGACTAGCGGGAAGTGAGCAGTTCTTC

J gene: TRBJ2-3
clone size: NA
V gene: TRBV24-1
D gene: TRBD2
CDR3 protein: CATRPGGAGEQDTQYF
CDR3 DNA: TGTGCCACCAGACCGGGGGGGGCGGGAGAACAAGATACGCAGTATTTT

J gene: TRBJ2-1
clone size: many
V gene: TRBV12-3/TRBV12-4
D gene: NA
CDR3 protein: CASSLWGSYNEQFF
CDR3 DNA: TGTGCCAGCAGTTTATGGGGGTCCTACAATGAGCAGTTCTTC

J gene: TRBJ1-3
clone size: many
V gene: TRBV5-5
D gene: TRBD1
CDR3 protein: CASGTTGISGNTIYF
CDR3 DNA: TGTGCCAGCGGAACGACAGGGATAAGTGGAAACACCATATATTTT

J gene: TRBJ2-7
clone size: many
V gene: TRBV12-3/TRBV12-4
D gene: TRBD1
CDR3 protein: CASSLRDRGHVEQYF
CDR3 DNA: TGTGCCAGCAGTTTAAGGGACAGGGGGCATGTCGAGCAGTACTTC

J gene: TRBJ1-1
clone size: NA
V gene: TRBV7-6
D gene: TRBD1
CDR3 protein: CASSLAWGQTNTEAFF
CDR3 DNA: TGTGCCAGCAGCTTAGCGTGGGGACAGACAAACACTGAAGCTTTCTTT

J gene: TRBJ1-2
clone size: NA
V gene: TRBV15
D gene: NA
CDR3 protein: CATSRDQNYNYGYTF
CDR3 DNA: TGTGCCACCAGCAGAGATCAGAATTATAACTATGGCTACACCTTC

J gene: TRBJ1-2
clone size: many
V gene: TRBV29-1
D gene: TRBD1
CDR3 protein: CSVAGQAFLYGYTF
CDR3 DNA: TGCAGCGTTGCAGGACAGGCCTTTCTCTATGGCTACACCTTC

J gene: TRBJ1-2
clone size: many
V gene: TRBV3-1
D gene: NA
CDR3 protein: CASSQDLTSYGYTF
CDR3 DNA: TGTGCCAGCAGCCAAGATCTCACCAGCTATGGCTACACCTTC

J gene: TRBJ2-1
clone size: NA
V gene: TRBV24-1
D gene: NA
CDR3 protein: CATSVGGRPAYSYNEQFF
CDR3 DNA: TGTGCCACCAGTGTAGGGGGACGGCCCGCTTACTCCTACAATGAGCAGTTCTTC

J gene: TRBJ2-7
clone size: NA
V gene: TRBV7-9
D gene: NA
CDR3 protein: CASSISQGYSYEQYF
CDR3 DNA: TGTGCCAGCAGCATCTCACAGGGCTACTCCTACGAGCAGTACTTC

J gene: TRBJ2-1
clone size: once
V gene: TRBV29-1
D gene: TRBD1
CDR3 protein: CQQGGQGAGYNEQFF
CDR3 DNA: TGCCAGCAGGGGGGACAGGGGGCAGGGTACAATGAGCAGTTCTTC

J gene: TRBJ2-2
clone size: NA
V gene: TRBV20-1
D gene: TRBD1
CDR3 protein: CSAKGRGLGGELFF
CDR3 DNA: TGCAGTGCTAAAGGCAGGGGGCTAGGCGGGGAGCTGTTTTTT

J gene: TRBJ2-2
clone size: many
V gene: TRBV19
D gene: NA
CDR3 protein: CASSLGAATGELFF
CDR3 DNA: TGTGCCAGTAGTCTGGGTGCTGCGACCGGGGAGCTGTTTTTT

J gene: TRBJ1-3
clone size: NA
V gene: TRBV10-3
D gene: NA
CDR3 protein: CAISPDGLNTIYF
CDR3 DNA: TGTGCCATCAGTCCTGACGGGTTGAACACCATATATTTT

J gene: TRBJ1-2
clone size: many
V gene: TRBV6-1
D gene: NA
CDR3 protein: CASSDRGIENYGYTF
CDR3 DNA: TGTGCCAGCAGCGACAGAGGAATTGAGAACTATGGCTACACCTTC

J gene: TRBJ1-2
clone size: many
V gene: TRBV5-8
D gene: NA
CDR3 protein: CASSPGVSGYGYTF
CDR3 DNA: TGTGCCAGCAGCCCCGGCGTGTCTGGGTATGGCTACACCTTC

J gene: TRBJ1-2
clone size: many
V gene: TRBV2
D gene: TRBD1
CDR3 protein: CASSPQGADYGYTF
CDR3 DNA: TGTGCCAGCAGTCCACAGGGGGCAGACTATGGCTACACCTTC

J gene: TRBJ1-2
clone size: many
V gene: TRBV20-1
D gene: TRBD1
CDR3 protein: CSARSGTDYGYTF
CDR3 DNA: TGCAGTGCTCGCTCCGGGACAGACTATGGCTACACCTTC

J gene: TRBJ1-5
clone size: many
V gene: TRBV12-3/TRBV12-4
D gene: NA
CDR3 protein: CASSRPGLSNQPQHF
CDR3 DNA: TGTGCCAGCAGTCGCCCGGGTCTAAGCAATCAGCCCCAGCATTTT

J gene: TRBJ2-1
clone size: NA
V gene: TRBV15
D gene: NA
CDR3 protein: CATSRDRTNEQFF
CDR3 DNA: TGTGCCACCAGCAGAGATCGGACGAATGAGCAGTTCTTC

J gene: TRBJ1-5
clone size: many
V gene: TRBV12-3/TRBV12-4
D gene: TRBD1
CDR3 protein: CASSWTGGDQPQHF
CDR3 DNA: TGTGCCAGCAGTTGGACAGGGGGAGATCAGCCCCAGCATTTT

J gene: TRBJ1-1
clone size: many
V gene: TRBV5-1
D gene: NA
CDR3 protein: CASSLASNTEAFF
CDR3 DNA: TGCGCCAGCAGCTTGGCCTCGAACACTGAAGCTTTCTTT

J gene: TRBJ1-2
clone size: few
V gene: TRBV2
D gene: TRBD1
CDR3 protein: CASAAAGQGPSGYGYTF
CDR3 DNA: TGTGCCAGCGCCGCGGCGGGACAGGGGCCCTCTGGCTATGGCTACACCTTC

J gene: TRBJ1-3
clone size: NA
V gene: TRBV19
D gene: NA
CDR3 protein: CASKDQARSGNTIYF
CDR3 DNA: TGTGCCAGTAAGGATCAGGCCCGCTCTGGAAACACCATATATTTT

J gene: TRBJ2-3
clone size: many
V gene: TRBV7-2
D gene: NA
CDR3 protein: CASSPAGTKTDTQYF
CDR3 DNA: TGTGCCAGCAGCCCCGCCGGGACAAAAACAGATACGCAGTATTTT

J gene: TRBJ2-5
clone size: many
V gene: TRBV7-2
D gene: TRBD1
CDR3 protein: CASSLGIMGQKETQYF
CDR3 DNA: TGTGCCAGCAGCTTAGGCATTATGGGACAGAAAGAGACCCAGTACTTC

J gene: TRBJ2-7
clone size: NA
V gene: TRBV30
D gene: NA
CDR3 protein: CAWSVYSLYEQYF
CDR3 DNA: TGTGCCTGGAGTGTATACAGCCTCTACGAGCAGTACTTC

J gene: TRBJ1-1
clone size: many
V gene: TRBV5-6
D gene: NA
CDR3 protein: CASSRGLTEAFF
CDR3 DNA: TGTGCCAGCAGCAGAGGGCTCACTGAAGCTTTCTTT

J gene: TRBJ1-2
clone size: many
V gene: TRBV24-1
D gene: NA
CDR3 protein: CATSDSSIEFLTF
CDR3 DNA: TGTGCCACCAGTGATTCCTCGATCGAATTTCTAACCTTC

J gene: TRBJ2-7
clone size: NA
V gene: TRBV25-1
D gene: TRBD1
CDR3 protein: CASSDPGQGRYEQYF
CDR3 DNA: TGTGCCAGCAGTGATCCGGGACAGGGGAGGTACGAGCAGTACTTC